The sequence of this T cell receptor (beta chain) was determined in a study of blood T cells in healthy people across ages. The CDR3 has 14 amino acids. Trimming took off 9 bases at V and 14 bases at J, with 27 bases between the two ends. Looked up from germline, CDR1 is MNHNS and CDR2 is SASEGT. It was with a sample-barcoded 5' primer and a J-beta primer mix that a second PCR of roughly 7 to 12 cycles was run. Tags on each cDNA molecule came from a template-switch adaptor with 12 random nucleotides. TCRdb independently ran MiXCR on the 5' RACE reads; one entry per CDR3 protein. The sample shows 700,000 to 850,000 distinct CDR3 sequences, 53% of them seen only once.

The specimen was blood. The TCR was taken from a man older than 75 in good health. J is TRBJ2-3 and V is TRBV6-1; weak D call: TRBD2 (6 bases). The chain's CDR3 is CASTGTYPPRYAYF. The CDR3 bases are TGTGCCAGTACCGGGACTTATCCCCCCAGATACGCGTATTTT.